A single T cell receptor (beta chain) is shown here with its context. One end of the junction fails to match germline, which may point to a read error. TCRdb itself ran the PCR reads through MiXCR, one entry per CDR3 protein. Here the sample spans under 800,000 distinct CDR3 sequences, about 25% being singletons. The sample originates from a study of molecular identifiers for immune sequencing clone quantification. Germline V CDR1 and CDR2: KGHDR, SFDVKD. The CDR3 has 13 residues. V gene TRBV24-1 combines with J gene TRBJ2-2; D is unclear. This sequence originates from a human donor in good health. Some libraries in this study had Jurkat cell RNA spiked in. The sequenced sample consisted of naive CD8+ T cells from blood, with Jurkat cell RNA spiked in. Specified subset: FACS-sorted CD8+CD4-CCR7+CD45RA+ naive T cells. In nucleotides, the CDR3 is TGTTCCACCAGCGATTTGAACACCGGGGAGCTGTTTTTT. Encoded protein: CSTSDLNTGELFF.